The present TCR beta chain was sequenced within a study of beta chain features in type 1 diabetes. Study overall: Healthy donors, compared against patients, showed similar age, gender and cell yields. All samples yielded some 110 million examined sorted cells. Study-wide results and caveats: People with Type 1 diabetes carried modestly yet significantly shorter TCRB CDR3s in all four CD4+ subsets.

Per germline, CDR1 SGHNT and CDR2 YENEEA. The CDR3 has 14 amino acids. V was pared by 5 bases and J by 5 bases, with 16 bases between. Notes on this clone: Its target is not known.

Reverse transcribing all isolated RNA meant expressed TCRB transcripts were sequenced. The data were produced by immunoSEQ multiplex PCR, yet TCRdb's version contains in-frame clones alone and is incomplete. The sample carries around 41,000 clones, approximately 61% recorded once. The sample consisted of Tregs from blood. This sequence was found in a young man with type 1 diabetes. Some clones in this sample may be carry-over from other donors' samples. The chain joins TRBV11-3 to TRBJ2-7, with TRBD2 as a possible D gene (6 bases). The CDR3 sequence: CASSRNRESHEQYF. The CDR3 DNA reads as TGTGCCAGCAGCCGTAACCGGGAGTCCCACGAGCAGTACTTC.